This TCR beta chain was sequenced for a study of T cell responses to AZD1222 COVID-19 vaccine. The CDR3 contains 14 residues. Germline CDR1 SGHTA, CDR2 FQGNSA. V trimming: 6 bases; J trimming: 1 base; junction bases outside the gene matches: 4. Profiled with immunoSEQ multiplex PCR; TCRdb holds only in-frame clones, not every one. This table holds 150,000 or so clones, about 91% found once. Investigators merged groups given second doses at roughly 4 or roughly 12 weeks. The genes are TRBV7-2 and TRBJ1-1; TRBD1 aligns across 8 bases. This sequence was found in an adult who received the AZD1222 COVID-19 vaccine. The source material was peripheral blood, sampled 28 days after the second AZD1222 dose. The CDR3 bases are TGTGCCAGCAGTTACAGGGGGGGGAACACTGAAGCTTTCTTT. Translating gives CASSYRGGNTEAFF.